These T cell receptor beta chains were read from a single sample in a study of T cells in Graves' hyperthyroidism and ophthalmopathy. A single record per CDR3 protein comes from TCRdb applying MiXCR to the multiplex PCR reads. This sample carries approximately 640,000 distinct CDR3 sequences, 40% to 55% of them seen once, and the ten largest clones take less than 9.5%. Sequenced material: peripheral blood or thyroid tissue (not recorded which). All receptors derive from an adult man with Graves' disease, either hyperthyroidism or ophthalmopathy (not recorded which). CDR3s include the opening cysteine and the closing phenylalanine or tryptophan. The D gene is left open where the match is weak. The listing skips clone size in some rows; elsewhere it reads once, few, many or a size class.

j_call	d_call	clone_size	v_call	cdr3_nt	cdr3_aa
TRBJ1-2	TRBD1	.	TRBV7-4	TGTGCCAGCAGGACAGGGGCTGGCTATGGCTACACCTTC	CASRTGAGYGYTF
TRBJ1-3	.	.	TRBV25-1	TGTGCCTGGAGTGTCGGGACAGGAAACACCATATATTTT	CAWSVGTGNTIYF
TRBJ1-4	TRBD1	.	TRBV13	TGTGCCAGCAGCTCGGGGACAGAGATAGATGAAAAACTGTTTTTT	CASSSGTEIDEKLFF
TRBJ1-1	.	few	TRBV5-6	TGTGCCAGCAGTGGCCTTAGGGGGACTGAAGCTTTCTTT	CASSGLRGTEAFF
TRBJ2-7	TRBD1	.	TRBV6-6	TGTGCCAGTTCCGGACAGGGAGGAGGATCGGGCGACGAGCAGTACTTC	CASSGQGGGSGDEQYF
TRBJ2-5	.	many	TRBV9	TGTGCCAGCAGCGTAGATAGGGGAGCAGAGACCCAGTACTTC	CASSVDRGAETQYF
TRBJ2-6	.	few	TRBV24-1	TGTGCCAGCAGCTTATATGGAGGGGGCGCCCTTGGGGCCAACGTCCTGACTTTC	CASSLYGGGALGANVLTF
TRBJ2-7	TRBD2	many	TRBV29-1	TGCAGCGTTGATGGCGGGAGTGCCCACGAGCAGTACTTC	CSVDGGSAHEQYF
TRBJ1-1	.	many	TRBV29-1	TGCAGCGTTGAACCAGACGCTGAAGCTTTCTTT	CSVEPDAEAFF
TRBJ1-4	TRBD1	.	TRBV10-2	TGCGCCAGCAGCACCCGGCCCGGACAGGGTTTATTTAATGAAAAACTGTTTTTT	CASSTRPGQGLFNEKLFF
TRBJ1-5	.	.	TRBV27	TGTGCCAGCAGCTCCCAGGCTGGTCAGCCCCAGCATTTT	CASSSQAGQPQHF
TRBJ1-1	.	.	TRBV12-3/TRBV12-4	TGTGCCAGCAGTGCCCCAGGACACTCGAACACTGAAGCTTTCTTT	CASSAPGHSNTEAFF
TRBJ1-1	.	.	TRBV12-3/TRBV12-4	TGTGCCAGCAGTTCAACCGGGACCCTCACTGAAGCTTTCTTT	CASSSTGTLTEAFF
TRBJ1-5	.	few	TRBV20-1	TGCAGTGCTAGTCCCGGACAAACTAACAATCAGCCCCAGCATTTT	CSASPGQTNNQPQHF
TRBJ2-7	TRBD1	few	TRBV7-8	TGTGCCAGCAGCTTCCGGGACAGGAGGTCCTACGAGCAGTACTTC	CASSFRDRRSYEQYF
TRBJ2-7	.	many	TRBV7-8	TGTGCCAGCAGCTTAGCGATGTCAGGGGGGTCCGAGCAGTACTTC	CASSLAMSGGSEQYF
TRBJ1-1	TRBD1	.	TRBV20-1	TGCAGTGCTGGGGGACAGGGGGCGAACACTGAAGCTTTCTTT	CSAGGQGANTEAFF
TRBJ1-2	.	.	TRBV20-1	TGCAGTGCTAGGGGGGGCGGAAGCTATGGCTACACCTTC	CSARGGGSYGYTF
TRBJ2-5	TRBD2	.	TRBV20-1	TGCAGTGCCCAACTAGCGGGGGGCCTCCCGGAGACCCAGTACTTC	CSAQLAGGLPETQYF
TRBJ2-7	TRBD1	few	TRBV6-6	TGTGCCAGCACCGACAGGGGCGGATTTACCTACGAGCAGTACTTC	CASTDRGGFTYEQYF
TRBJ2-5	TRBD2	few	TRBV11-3	TGTGCCAGCAGCCGAAGGACTAGCGATGAGACCCAGTACTTC	CASSRRTSDETQYF
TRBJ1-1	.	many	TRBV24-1	TGTGCCACCAGTGGCCTCACAGGGAACACTGAAGCTTTCTTT	CATSGLTGNTEAFF
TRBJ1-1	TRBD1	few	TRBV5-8	TGTGCCAGCAGCTTACCGGACAGGGGAACTGAAGCTTTCTTT	CASSLPDRGTEAFF
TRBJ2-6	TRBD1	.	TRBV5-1	TGCGCCAGCAGCTTGGATGGGACAGGGGGCTCTGGGGCCAACGTCCTGACTTTC	CASSLDGTGGSGANVLTF
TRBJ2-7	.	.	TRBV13	TGTGCCAGCTCACCAGAGGTAGGTGGTTCCTACGAGCAGTACTTC	CASSPEVGGSYEQYF
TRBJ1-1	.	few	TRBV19	TGTGCCACGGGGAGGGGAGCGAACACTGAAGCTTTCTTT	CATGRGANTEAFF
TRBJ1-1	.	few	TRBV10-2	TGCGCCAGCACCTTCGCCGGGACAATGAACACTGAAGCTTTCTTT	CASTFAGTMNTEAFF
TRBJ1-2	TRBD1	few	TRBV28	TGTGCCAGCAGTACGACAGGGTGGGACGGCTACACCTTC	CASSTTGWDGYTF
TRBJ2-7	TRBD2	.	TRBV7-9	TGTGCCAGCAGCAACACTCAGGGACTAGCTTACGAGCAGTACTTC	CASSNTQGLAYEQYF
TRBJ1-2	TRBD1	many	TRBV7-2	TGTGCCAGCAGCTTTTCCGGGCAGGGGGACTATGGCTACACCTTC	CASSFSGQGDYGYTF
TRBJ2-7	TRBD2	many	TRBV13	TGTGCCAGCAGCTTACGCGGGAGTGGTAACGAGCAGTACTTC	CASSLRGSGNEQYF
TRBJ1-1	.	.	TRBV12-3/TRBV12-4	TGTGCCAGCAGATCGGCGTTGGGGGATGAAGCTTTCTTT	CASRSALGDEAFF
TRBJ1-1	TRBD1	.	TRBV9	TGTGCCAGCAGAGAACGGGACAGAACCATGAACACTGAAGCTTTCTTT	CASRERDRTMNTEAFF
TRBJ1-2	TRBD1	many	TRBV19	TGTGCCAGTAGGACTCGCAGGGGGAACTATGGCTACACCTTC	CASRTRRGNYGYTF
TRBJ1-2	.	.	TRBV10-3	TGTGCCAGCAGTTTCGGGGGTAACCTCGATGGCTACACCTTC	CASSFGGNLDGYTF
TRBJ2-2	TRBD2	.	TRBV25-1	TGTGCCAGCAGCTGGGCCCCTAGCGGGGGTAACACCGGGGAGCTGTTTTTT	CASSWAPSGGNTGELFF
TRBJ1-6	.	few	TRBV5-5	TGTGCCAGCAGCCCAAGACAGCCCGAGTTCTATAATTCACCCCTCCACTTT	CASSPRQPEFYNSPLHF
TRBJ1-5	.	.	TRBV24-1	TGTGCCACCAGCTTGTCCGGTAAACTCAATCAGCCCCAGCATTTT	CATSLSGKLNQPQHF
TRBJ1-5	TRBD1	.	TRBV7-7	TGTGCCAGCAGCCCGGGACAGGGGTTTAGCAATCAGCCCCAGCATTTT	CASSPGQGFSNQPQHF
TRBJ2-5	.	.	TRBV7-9	TGTGCCAGCAGCTTCTTGGGGCGAGAAGATCAACGAGAGACCCAGTACTTC	CASSFLGREDQRETQYF
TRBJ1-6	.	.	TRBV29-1	TGCAGCTTAGAGGATGATAATTCACCCCTCCACTTT	CSLEDDNSPLHF
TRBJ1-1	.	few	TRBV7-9	TGTGCCAGCAGCTTAGCGCAGGGAGAGAACACTGAAGCTTTCTTT	CASSLAQGENTEAFF
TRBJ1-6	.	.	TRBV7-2	TGTGCCAGCAGCAGGGGACTCGCGAATTCACCCCTCCACTTT	CASSRGLANSPLHF
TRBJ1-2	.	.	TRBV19	TGTGCCAGTAGTATAGACTACAGGACTAACTATGGCTACACCTTC	CASSIDYRTNYGYTF
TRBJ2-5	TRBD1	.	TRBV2	TGTGCCAGCAGTAGACAGGGGGCCTGGAGTCAAGAGACCCAGTACTTC	CASSRQGAWSQETQYF
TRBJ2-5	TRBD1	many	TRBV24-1	TGTGCCACCAGTGACTCCGGACAGGGGCGGGAGACCCAGTACTTC	CATSDSGQGRETQYF